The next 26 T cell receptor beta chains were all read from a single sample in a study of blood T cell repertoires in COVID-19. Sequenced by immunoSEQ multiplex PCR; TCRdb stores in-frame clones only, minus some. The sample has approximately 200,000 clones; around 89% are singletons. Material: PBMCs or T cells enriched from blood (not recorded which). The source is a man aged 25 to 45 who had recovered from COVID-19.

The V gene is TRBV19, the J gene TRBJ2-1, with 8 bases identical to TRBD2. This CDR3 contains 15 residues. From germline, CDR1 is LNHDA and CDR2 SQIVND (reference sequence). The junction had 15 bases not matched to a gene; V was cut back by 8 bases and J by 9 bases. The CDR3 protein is CASRGAGGRLSEQFF. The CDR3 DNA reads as TGTGCCAGTCGCGGGGCGGGCGGGAGGCTAAGTGAGCAGTTCTTC.

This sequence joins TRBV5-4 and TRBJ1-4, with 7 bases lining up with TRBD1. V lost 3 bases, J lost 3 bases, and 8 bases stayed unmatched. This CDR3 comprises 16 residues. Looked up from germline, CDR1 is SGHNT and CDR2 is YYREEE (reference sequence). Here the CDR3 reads CASSSDRDLANEKLFF. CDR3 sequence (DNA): TGTGCCAGCAGCTCCGACAGGGATCTTGCTAATGAAAAACTGTTTTTT. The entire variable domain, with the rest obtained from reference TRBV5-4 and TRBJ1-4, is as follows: ETGVTQSPTHLIKTRGQQVTLRCSSQSGHNTVSWYQQALGQGPQFIFQYYREEENGRGNFPPRFSGLQFPNYSSELNVNALELDDSALYLCASSSDRDLANEKLFFGSGTQLSVL.

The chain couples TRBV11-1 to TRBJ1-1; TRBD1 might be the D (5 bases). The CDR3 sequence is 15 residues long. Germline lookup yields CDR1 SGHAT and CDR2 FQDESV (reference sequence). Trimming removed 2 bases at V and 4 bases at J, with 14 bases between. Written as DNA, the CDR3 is TGTGCCAGCAGCTTATCGGGGGAGAGGGGCACTGAAGCTTTCTTT. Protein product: CASSLSGERGTEAFF.

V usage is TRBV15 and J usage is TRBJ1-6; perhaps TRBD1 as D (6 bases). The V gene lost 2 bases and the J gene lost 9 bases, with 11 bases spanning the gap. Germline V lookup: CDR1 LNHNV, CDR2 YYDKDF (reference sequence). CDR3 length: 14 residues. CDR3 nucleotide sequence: TGTGCCACCAGCAGATACCAAGGGGGTTCACCCCTCCACTTT. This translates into CATSRYQGGSPLHF. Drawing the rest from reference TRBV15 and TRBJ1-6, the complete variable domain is DAMVIQNPRYQVTQFGKPVTLSCSQTLNHNVMYWYQQKSSQAPKLLFHYYDKDFNNEADTPDNFQSRRPNTSFCFLDIRSPGLGDTAMYLCATSRYQGGSPLHFGNGTRLTVT.

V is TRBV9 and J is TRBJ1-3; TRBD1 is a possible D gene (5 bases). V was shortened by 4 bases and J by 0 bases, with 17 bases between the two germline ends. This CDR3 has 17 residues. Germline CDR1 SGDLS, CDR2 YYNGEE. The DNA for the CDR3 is TGTGCCAGCAGCCCATTTCGACAGCGCCTCTCTGGAAACACCATATATTTT. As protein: CASSPFRQRLSGNTIYF. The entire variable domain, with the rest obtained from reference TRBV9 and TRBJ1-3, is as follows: DSGVTQTPKHLITATGQRVTLRCSPRSGDLSVYWYQQSLDQGLQFLIQYYNGEERAKGNILERFSAQQFPDLHSELNLSSLELGDSALYFCASSPFRQRLSGNTIYFGEGSWLTVV.

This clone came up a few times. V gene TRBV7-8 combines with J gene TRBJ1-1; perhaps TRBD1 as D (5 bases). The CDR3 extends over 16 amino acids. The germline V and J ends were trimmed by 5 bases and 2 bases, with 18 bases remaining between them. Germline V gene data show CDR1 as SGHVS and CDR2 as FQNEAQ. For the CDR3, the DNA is TGTGCCAGCAGCCCCTTGGGGGGTGATGCAAACACTGAAGCTTTCTTT. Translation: CASSPLGGDANTEAFF.

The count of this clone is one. In DNA, the CDR3 is TGTGCCAGCAGTGTTACAGGCCGCTATGGCTACACCTTC. As protein: CASSVTGRYGYTF. The genes are TRBV2 and TRBJ1-2; tentative D call: TRBD1 (5 bases). Trimming shortened V by 4 bases and J by 4 bases, and 10 bases separated the two germline ends. Germline V lookup: CDR1 SNHLY, CDR2 FYNNEI. CDR3 length equals 13 residues.

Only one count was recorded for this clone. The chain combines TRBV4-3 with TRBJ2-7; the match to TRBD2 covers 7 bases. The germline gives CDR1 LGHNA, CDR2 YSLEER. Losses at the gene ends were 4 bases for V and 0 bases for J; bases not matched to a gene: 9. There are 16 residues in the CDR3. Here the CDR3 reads CASSRWLGEGSYEQYF. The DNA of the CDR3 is TGCGCCAGCAGCCGCTGGTTGGGGGAGGGCTCCTACGAGCAGTACTTC.

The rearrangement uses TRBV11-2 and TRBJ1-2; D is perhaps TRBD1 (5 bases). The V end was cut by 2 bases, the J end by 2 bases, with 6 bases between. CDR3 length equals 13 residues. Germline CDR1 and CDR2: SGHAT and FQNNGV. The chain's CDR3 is CASSLKGNYGYTF. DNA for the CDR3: TGTGCCAGCAGCTTAAAGGGGAACTATGGCTACACCTTC.

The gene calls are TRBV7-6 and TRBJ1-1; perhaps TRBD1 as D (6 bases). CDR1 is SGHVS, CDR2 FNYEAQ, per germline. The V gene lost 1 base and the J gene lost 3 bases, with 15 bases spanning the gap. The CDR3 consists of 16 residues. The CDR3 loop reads CASSLDLRGGYTEAFF. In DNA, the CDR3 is TGTGCCAGCAGCTTAGATTTGAGAGGGGGTTACACTGAAGCTTTCTTT.

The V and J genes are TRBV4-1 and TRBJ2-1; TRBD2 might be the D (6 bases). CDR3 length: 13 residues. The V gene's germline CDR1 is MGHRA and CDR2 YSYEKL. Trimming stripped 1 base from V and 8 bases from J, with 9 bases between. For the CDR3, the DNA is TGCGCCAGCAGCCAAGGGGGGGTAGATGAGCAGTTCTTC. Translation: CASSQGGVDEQFF.

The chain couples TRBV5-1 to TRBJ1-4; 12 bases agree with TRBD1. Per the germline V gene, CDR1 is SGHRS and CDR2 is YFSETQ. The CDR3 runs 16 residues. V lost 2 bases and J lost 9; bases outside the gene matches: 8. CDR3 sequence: CASSFASGTGGQKLFF. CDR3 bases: TGCGCCAGCAGCTTCGCCTCCGGGACAGGGGGCCAAAAACTGTTTTTT.

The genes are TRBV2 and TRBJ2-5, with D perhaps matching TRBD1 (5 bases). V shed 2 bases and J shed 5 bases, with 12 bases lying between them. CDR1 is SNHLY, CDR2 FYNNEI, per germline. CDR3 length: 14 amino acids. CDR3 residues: CASSEPQGRETQYF. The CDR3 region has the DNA TGTGCCAGCAGTGAACCCCAGGGTCGGGAGACCCAGTACTTC.

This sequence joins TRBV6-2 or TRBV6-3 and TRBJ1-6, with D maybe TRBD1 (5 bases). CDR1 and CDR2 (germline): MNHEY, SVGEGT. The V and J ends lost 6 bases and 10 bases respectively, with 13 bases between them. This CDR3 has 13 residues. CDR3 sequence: CASSQGEFSPLHF. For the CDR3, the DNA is TGTGCCAGCAGCCAGGGAGAATTCTCACCCCTCCACTTT.

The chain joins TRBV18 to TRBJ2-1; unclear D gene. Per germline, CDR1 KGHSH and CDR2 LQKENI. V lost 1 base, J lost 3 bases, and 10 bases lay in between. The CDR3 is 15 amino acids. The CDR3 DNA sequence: TGTGCCAGCTCACCACGACTCACAAACTACAATGAGCAGTTCTTC. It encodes CASSPRLTNYNEQFF.

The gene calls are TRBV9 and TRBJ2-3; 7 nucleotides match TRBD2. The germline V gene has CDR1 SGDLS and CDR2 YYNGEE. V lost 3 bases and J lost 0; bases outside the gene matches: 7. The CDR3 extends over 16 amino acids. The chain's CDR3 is CASSARLAASTDTQYF. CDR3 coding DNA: TGTGCCAGCAGCGCCCGACTAGCAGCTAGCACAGATACGCAGTATTTT. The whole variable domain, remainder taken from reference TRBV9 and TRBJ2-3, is DSGVTQTPKHLITATGQRVTLRCSPRSGDLSVYWYQQSLDQGLQFLIQYYNGEERAKGNILERFSAQQFPDLHSELNLSSLELGDSALYFCASSARLAASTDTQYFGPGTRLTVL.

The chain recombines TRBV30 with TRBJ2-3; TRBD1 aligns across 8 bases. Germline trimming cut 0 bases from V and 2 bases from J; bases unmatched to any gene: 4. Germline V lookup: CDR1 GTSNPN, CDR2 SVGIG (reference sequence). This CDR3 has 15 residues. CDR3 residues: CAWSVGTGNTDTQYF. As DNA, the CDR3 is TGTGCCTGGAGTGTAGGGACAGGCAACACAGATACGCAGTATTTT.

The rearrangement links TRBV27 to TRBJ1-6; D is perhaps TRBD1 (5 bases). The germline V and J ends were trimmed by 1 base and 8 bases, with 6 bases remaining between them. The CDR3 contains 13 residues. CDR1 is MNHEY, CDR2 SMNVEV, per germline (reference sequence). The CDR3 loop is CASSLWGDSPLHF. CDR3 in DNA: TGTGCCAGCAGTTTATGGGGGGATTCACCCCTCCACTTT.

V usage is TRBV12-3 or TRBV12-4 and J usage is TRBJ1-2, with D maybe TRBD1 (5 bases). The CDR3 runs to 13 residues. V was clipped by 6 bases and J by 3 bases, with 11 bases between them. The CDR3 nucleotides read TGTGCCAGCAGGGCGACAGCTTACTATGGCTACACCTTC. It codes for CASRATAYYGYTF.

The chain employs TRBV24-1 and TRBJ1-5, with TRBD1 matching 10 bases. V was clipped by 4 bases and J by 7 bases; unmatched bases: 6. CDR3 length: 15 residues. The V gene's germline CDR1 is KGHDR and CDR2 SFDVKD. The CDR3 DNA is TGTGCCACCAGTGACCCCGGGACAGGGGCCCAGCCCCAGCATTTT. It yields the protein CATSDPGTGAQPQHF.

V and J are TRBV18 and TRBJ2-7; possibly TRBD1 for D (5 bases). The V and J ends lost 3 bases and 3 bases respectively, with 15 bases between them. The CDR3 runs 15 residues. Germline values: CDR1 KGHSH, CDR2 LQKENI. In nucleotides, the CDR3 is TGTGCCAGCTCACCCCCCTGGGCCAGGGTCTACGAGCAGTACTTC. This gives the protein CASSPPWARVYEQYF.

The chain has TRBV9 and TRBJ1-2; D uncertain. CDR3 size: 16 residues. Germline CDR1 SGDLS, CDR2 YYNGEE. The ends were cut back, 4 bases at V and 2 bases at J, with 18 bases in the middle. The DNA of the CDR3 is TGTGCCAGCAGCTCACGAACCGGGAGACTCAACTATGGCTACACCTTC. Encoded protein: CASSSRTGRLNYGYTF.

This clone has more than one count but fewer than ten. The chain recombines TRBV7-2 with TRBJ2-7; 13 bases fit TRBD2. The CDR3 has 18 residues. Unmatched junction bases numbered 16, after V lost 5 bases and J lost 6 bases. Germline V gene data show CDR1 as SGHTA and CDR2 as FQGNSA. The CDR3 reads CASSRGLAGDGWGSEQYF. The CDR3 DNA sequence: TGTGCCAGCAGCCGCGGACTAGCGGGAGACGGGTGGGGCTCCGAGCAGTACTTC.

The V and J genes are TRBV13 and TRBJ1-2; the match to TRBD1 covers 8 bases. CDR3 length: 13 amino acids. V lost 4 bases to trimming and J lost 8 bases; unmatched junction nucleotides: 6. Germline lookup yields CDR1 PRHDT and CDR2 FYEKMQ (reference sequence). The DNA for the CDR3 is TGTGCCAGCAGCTCCCGGGGACAGGTGGGCTACACCTTC. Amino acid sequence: CASSSRGQVGYTF.

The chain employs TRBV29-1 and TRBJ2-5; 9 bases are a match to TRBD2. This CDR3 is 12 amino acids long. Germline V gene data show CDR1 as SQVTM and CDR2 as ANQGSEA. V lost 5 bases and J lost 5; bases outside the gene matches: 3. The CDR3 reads CSVLSGSETQYF. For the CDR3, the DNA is TGCAGCGTTCTTAGCGGGAGTGAGACCCAGTACTTC.

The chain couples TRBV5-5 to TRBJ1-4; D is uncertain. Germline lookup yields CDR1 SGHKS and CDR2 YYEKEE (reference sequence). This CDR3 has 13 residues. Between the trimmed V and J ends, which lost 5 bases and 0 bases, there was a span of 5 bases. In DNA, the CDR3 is TGTGCCAGCAGTTATGCAACTAATGAAAAACTGTTTTTT. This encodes CASSYATNEKLFF.